This T cell receptor beta chain was recovered during a study of beta chain features in type 1 diabetes. For the study at large: Patients and healthy donors were similar in age, gender and cell yields. General study points: Shorter TCRB CDR3s, moderately but significantly so, were found in Type 1 diabetes patients in all four CD4+ subsets.

Every single donor gave one heparinised blood draw, and these averaged around 110 mL. Germline CDR1 reads SGHAT; CDR2 reads FQNNGV. Trimming cost V 3 bases and J 0 bases, with 4 bases left between them. The CDR3 runs to 13 residues. Concerning this clone itself: Its cognate antigen is unknown.

The whole isolated RNA underwent reverse transcription, so sequencing captured expressed TCRB transcripts. Repertoires were generated with immunoSEQ multiplex PCR, while TCRdb's copy carries only in-frame clones and drops some. Of approximately 730,000 clones listed, roughly 12% are singletons. The sequenced material came from naive CD4+ T cells from blood. The chain couples TRBV11-2 to TRBJ2-3; no firm D call. This clonotype originated in a man aged 18-30 years with type 1 diabetes. In DNA form, the CDR3 reads TGTGCCAGCAGCTTCCGCAGCACAGATACGCAGTATTTT. It is translated as CASSFRSTDTQYF.